This TCR beta chain was captured by sequencing in a study of type 1 and type 2 diabetes patients (dated by TCRdb to between 2015 and 2016). About the investigation overall: Nine or ten type 1 diabetes patients, four type 2 diabetes patients and roughly six nondiabetic controls, all recruited in China, made up the cohort. Across the study, CD4+ and CD8+ T cells were positively selected from PBMCs using CD4 or CD8 MicroBeads on MACS columns. A total of approximately 19 million paired-end reads were generated across the whole study. The study used high-throughput sequencing to profile TCRbeta repertoires and compare individuals with type 1 diabetes, type 2 diabetes and no diabetes. For the type 1 diabetes patients, the type 2 diabetes patients acted as a disease comparison group. When roughly 20-cycle amplification was compared with approximately 24-cycle amplification, V gene usage looked similar, suggesting that primer efficiencies were similar and PCR bias was random. Sequencing of the TCRbeta libraries was paired-end and was performed on Illumina HiSeq 2000 or MiSeq instruments.

The CDR3, cysteine through phenylalanine, is 15 amino acids long. Here the CDR3 DNA is all that survives: 45 bases in frame from base 1. V is clipped by 5 bases and J by 0 bases, and the sequence between their germline boundaries is 12 bases long. As encoded in the germline V gene (reference sequence), CDR1 is SSHAT while CDR2 is FNYEAQ. The reads were generated on an Illumina MiSeq. Genomic DNA from sorted T cell subsets was used as template for TCRbeta CDR3 amplification. Multiplex PCR with 30 forward and 13 reverse primers amplified the TCRbeta CDR3 region. PCR products were purified with AMPure XP beads, then indices and adaptors were added in a second roughly 25-cycle PCR. Before sequencing, the libraries were purified from gel with the QIAquick Gel Extraction Kit. The study's own analysis went as follows. Paired-end reads were merged using FLASH and were aligned with IgBLAST to IMGT V, D and J germline references. Reads with below 70% alignment identity to germline references were discarded, leaving 11,114,426 reads study-wide. Following IMGT definitions, CDR3 boundaries, reading frame and productivity were assigned. A highly-expanded clone was defined as any clone making up 1% or more of reads, and normalized Shannon entropy served as the measure of diversity. Unpaired two-tailed t-tests were used to test for differences in Shannon entropy between groups. In-frame beta chains were kept once TCRdb had trimmed the public reads at Q25 with fastp and called clones with MiXCR. Rows merge per CDR3 protein into single entries with the most common DNA and genes. TCRdb's processing, not the authors' own work, is the source of the V and J calls. This sample is represented by approximately 260,000 distinct CDR3 sequences; around 50% of them were singletons. The ten largest clones represent around 13% of the sample.

Every diabetic patient fulfilled standard classification criteria for type 1 or type 2 diabetes, and glucose and C-peptide were measured using WHO-recommended methods. Exclusion applied to any donor with other autoimmune diseases or infections within the previous four weeks. From each participant, approximately 10 milliliters of peripheral blood were collected. PBMCs were isolated with LymphoPrep density separation. Turning to this clonotype: Its antigen is unknown. No quality values exist for individual bases; no much larger clone is one base distant.

Results the study describes overall, beyond this receptor: Type 2 diabetes and control samples had highly correlated V and J gene usage patterns, with an average between-sample correlation of roughly 0.97. High diversity was shown by type 2 diabetes repertoires, and the diversity was significantly greater than that of type 1 diabetes repertoires in both CD4+ and CD8+ T cells. Few highly-expanded CD4+ clones, median one, were found in type 2 diabetes patients, accounting for a median around 4.1% of reads. Study groups were not matched for age and gender, which possibly biased interpretation. Only a limited number of T2D and control samples were sequenced, so some T1D-only HECs might also appear in more T2D or control samples.

The rearrangement combines TRBV7-7 with TRBJ2-3, with TRBD2 tentatively as D gene (6 bases match). The source of this sequence is a man aged 18 to 35 with type 2 diabetes. The sequencing sample was made of peripheral blood mononuclear cells (PBMCs). The CDR3 region reads CASSAGGSSTDTQYF. The DNA sequence follows: TGTGCCAGCAGCGCCGGGGGTAGCAGCACAGATACGCAGTATTTT.